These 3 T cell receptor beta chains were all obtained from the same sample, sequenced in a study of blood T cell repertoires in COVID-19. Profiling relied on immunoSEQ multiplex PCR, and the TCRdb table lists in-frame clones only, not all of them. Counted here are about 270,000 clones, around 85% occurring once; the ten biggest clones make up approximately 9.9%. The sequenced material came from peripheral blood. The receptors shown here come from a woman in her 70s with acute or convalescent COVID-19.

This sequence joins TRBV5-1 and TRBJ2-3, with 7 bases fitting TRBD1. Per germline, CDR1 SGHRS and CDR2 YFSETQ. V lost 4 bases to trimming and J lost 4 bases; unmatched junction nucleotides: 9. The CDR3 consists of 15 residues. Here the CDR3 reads CASSLETGRSDTQYF. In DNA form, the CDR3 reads TGCGCCAGCAGCCTAGAGACAGGGAGATCAGATACGCAGTATTTT.

CDR3 DNA: TGTGCCAGCAGCCCTCGGAGGGGCGGCATCTTCTATGGCTACACCTTC. Its translation: CASSPRRGGIFYGYTF. The chain joins TRBV5-4 to TRBJ1-2; a weak D match, TRBD1 (5 bases). The V gene lost 4 bases and the J gene lost 4 bases, with 20 bases spanning the gap. This CDR3 spans 16 amino acids. Germline V CDR1 and CDR2: SGHNT, YYREEE (reference sequence).

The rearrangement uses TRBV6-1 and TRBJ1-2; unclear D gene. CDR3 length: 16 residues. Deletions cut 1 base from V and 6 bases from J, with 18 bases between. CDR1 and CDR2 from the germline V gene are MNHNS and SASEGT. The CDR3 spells CASSEGWRVRQDGYTF. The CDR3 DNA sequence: TGTGCCAGCAGTGAAGGGTGGAGGGTCAGGCAGGATGGCTACACCTTC.